Each of the 31 T cell receptor beta chains below was sequenced from the same sample in a study of read filtering for tumor transcriptome and immune sequencing. Molecular barcoded adaptors covering alpha/delta and beta/gamma chains were used on about 390 ng RNA. TCRdb analysed the reads with MiXCR anew, one entry per CDR3 protein. This table holds roughly 35,000 distinct CDR3 sequences, roughly 13% found once. The material sequenced was a population of CD138-negative cells sorted from bone marrow. The origin of the receptors is a donor at least 40 years old with multiple myeloma.

About this clonotype: Just one base apart from a much larger clone, this may be a read error. The final CDR3 position lacks the conserved phenylalanine or tryptophan, pointing to a likely read error. The genes are TRBV20-1 and TRBJ1-5; D gene ambiguous. Trimming shortened V by 2 bases and J by 5 bases, and 19 bases separated the two germline ends. Germline V gene sequence: CDR1 DFQATT, CDR2 SNEGSKA (reference sequence). This CDR3 spans 16 amino acids. CDR3 sequence: CSARLSAAAGYQPQHI. The CDR3, as DNA: TGCAGTGCTAGACTGTCGGCGGCGGCGGGTTATCAGCCCCAGCATATT.

This clonotype was seen ten or more times. V is TRBV15 and J is TRBJ2-7; D unclear. The CDR3 covers 15 residues. Between the trimmed V and J ends, which lost 0 bases and 6 bases, there was a span of 15 bases. Germline V gives CDR1 LNHNV, CDR2 YYDKDF (reference sequence). CDR3 loop: CATSRDRGFSTEQYF. The CDR3 nucleotides read TGTGCCACCAGCAGAGATCGTGGATTCAGCACCGAGCAGTACTTC.

This clonotype came up many times. The genes are TRBV20-1 and TRBJ2-1; 10 nucleotides match TRBD2. V lost 4 bases, J lost 0 bases, and 6 bases stayed unmatched. From germline, CDR1 is DFQATT and CDR2 SNEGSKA (reference sequence). This CDR3 region has 16 residues. The CDR3 here is CSATTSGSSSYNEQFF. The CDR3 DNA follows: TGCAGTGCTACGACTAGCGGGTCTAGCTCCTACAATGAGCAGTTCTTC.

This clonotype was counted many times. The genes are TRBV9 and TRBJ1-3; D remains unclear. Germline CDR1 and CDR2: SGDLS and YYNGEE. The CDR3 runs to 14 residues. V was cut by 3 bases and J by 0 bases, with 7 bases left in between. In nucleotides, the CDR3 is TGTGCCAGCAGCGAAGAACTCTCTGGAAACACCATATATTTT. The encoded protein is CASSEELSGNTIYF.

This clonotype was detected ten times or more. The chain is built from TRBV20-1 and TRBJ2-7; TRBD1 is a possible D gene (5 bases). Germline loops: CDR1 DFQATT, CDR2 SNEGSKA (reference sequence). The CDR3 is 14 residues long. Trimming removed 1 base from V and 1 base from J, with 11 bases in between. The CDR3 DNA is TGCAGTGCTAGAGTAGGGGCTCCTTCCTACGAGCAGTACTTC. Translation: CSARVGAPSYEQYF.

This clonotype was counted ten times or more. The chain combines TRBV12-3 or TRBV12-4 with TRBJ2-7, with 9 bases fitting TRBD2. CDR3 size: 14 residues. V lost 10 bases to trimming and J lost 2 bases; unmatched junction nucleotides: 9. DNA of the CDR3: TGTGCCACTTCTTCTAGCGGGATGACCTACGAGCAGTACTTC. It codes for CATSSSGMTYEQYF.

This rearrangement joins TRBV7-9 to TRBJ2-5, with D uncertain. V was pared by 3 bases and J by 4 bases, with 9 bases between. CDR1 is SEHNR, CDR2 FQNEAQ, per germline (reference sequence). This CDR3 region has 13 residues. CDR3 bases: TGTGCCAGCAGCTTTAGATCTGGAGAGACCCAGTACTTC. Its protein product is CASSFRSGETQYF.

This clonotype occurred many times. The V and J genes are TRBV27 and TRBJ1-2; 7 nucleotides match TRBD1. V was clipped by 5 bases and J by 7 bases; unmatched bases: 10. The CDR3 spans 14 residues. CDR1 MNHEY and CDR2 SMNVEV come from the germline V gene (reference sequence). CDR3 sequence: CASSPRGRKPGYTF. The CDR3 coding sequence is TGTGCCAGCAGTCCTAGGGGGCGAAAGCCTGGCTACACCTTC.

This clonotype was observed many times. This CDR3 is CASSGTSGHYNEQFF. The CDR3 DNA reads TGTGCCAGCAGTGGGACTAGCGGACACTACAATGAGCAGTTCTTC. The V call is TRBV2, the J call TRBJ2-1; 10 bases align to TRBD2. The germline CDR1 and CDR2 sequences are SNHLY and FYNNEI. The junction had 3 bases not matched to a gene; V was cut back by 4 bases and J by 3 bases. The CDR3 runs to 15 residues.

This clonotype came up a few times. One end of the junction is discordant with germline, which a read error may explain. This rearrangement joins TRBV30 to TRBJ2-6, with D possibly TRBD1 on 5 matching bases. Germline lookup yields CDR1 GTSNPN and CDR2 SVGIG (reference sequence). The CDR3 is 14 amino acids. This CDR3 is CASTAGSGANVLTF. The DNA for the CDR3 is TGCGCCTCGACAGCAGGCTCTGGGGCCAACGTCCTGACTTTC.

This clonotype has more than one count but fewer than ten. A far larger clone is off by one base, so a read error is likely. The gene calls are TRBV6-5 and TRBJ2-7; TRBD2 might be the D (6 bases). Germline values: CDR1 MNHEY, CDR2 SVGAGI. CDR3 length: 14 residues. V was cut by 5 bases and J by 5 bases, with 16 bases left in between. The CDR3 DNA follows: TGTGCCAGCAGTACGGGAGAAGCTACCAACGAGCAGTACTTC. Translating it yields CASSTGEATNEQYF.

On this clonotype itself: Just one base apart from a much larger clone, this may be a read error. This chain uses TRBV6-5 with TRBJ2-2; no definite D call. This CDR3 is built from 12 residues. Germline loops: CDR1 MNHEY, CDR2 SVGAGI. V lost 7 bases, J lost 6 bases, and 9 bases lay in between. This CDR3 is CASKAPPGELFF. CDR3 in DNA: TGTGCCAGCAAGGCCCCTCCCGGGGAGCTGTTTTTT.

This clonotype has only a few counts. The V call is TRBV20-1, the J call TRBJ2-3; D uncertain. This CDR3 has 14 residues. V was shortened by 3 bases and J by 0 bases, with 10 bases between the two germline ends. Germline lookup yields CDR1 DFQATT and CDR2 SNEGSKA (reference sequence). The CDR3 region is CSASQTASTDTQYF. CDR3 bases: TGCAGTGCTAGCCAAACCGCTAGCACAGATACGCAGTATTTT.

This clonotype has a count of ten or more. This chain joins TRBV29-1 and TRBJ1-1; D is unclear. The V and J ends lost 1 base and 6 bases respectively, with 6 bases between them. The CDR3 totals 11 residues. The germline V gene encodes CDR1 SQVTM and CDR2 ANQGSEA. The CDR3, as DNA: TGCAGCGTTGAAGGACATTCTGAAGCTTTCTTT. It yields the protein CSVEGHSEAFF.

The V gene is TRBV6-2 or TRBV6-3, the J gene TRBJ2-7; 7 bases fit TRBD2. The junction had 18 bases not matched to a gene; V was cut back by 6 bases and J by 7 bases. The germline V gene has CDR1 MNHEY and CDR2 SVGEGT. The CDR3 sequence is 16 residues long. The CDR3 DNA reads as TGTGCCAGCAGCTACCAAGGGGTAGCGGGCCTCTCGGAGCAGTACTTC. The encoded protein is CASSYQGVAGLSEQYF.

This clonotype has at least ten counts. This sequence joins TRBV14 and TRBJ1-1; D is uncertain. The CDR3 is 14 residues long. Germline lookup yields CDR1 SGHDN and CDR2 FVKESK. V lost 3 bases and J lost 1, with 9 bases in between. The DNA for the CDR3 is TGTGCCAGCAGCCACGGCCTTAGGAACACTGAAGCTTTCTTT. Amino acid sequence: CASSHGLRNTEAFF.

There are many counts of this clonotype. The chain links TRBV7-8 to TRBJ2-1; 7 bases are a match to TRBD1. Trimming took 1 base from V and 14 from J; bases not matched to a gene: 17. The V gene's germline CDR1 is SGHVS and CDR2 FQNEAQ. The CDR3 runs to 16 residues. The CDR3 spells CASSLEVKGGGMNEFF. The CDR3 coding sequence is TGTGCCAGCAGCTTAGAAGTGAAAGGGGGCGGAATGAATGAGTTCTTC.

About this clonotype itself: A much larger clone differs by one base, so this may be a read error. This chain links TRBV7-6 with TRBJ1-3; D is ambiguous. This CDR3 has 12 amino acids. In germline, CDR1 is SGHVS, CDR2 FNYEAQ. The CDR3 DNA sequence: TGTGCCAGCAGGTCCTCTGGAAGCACCATATATTTT. Translating gives CASRSSGSTIYF.

In its sample, this clonotype was seen a few times. This rearrangement joins TRBV19 to TRBJ1-5, with D possibly matching TRBD1 (6 bases). V was trimmed by 4 bases and J by 8 bases, leaving 18 bases between them. Germline V gene data show CDR1 as LNHDA and CDR2 as SQIVND (reference sequence). The CDR3 is 15 residues long. The CDR3 nucleotides read TGTGCCAGTAGTACCTCGGGGGGGCACGGCGAGCCCCAGCATTTT. Translation gives CASSTSGGHGEPQHF.

The sample holds many counts of this clonotype. The chain is built from TRBV5-1 and TRBJ2-2, with 9 bases fitting TRBD1. The CDR3 has 14 amino acids. Germline V gene lookup returns CDR1 SGHRS and CDR2 YFSETQ. V shed 3 bases and J 6 bases; nucleotides not matched to a gene: 3. CDR3 sequence reads: CASSSRDRAGELFF. The CDR3 DNA reads as TGCGCCAGCAGCTCCCGGGACAGGGCCGGGGAGCTGTTTTTT.

The chain couples TRBV29-1 to TRBJ1-2, with TRBD1 matching over 8 bases. The V segment lost 1 base and the J segment 0 bases; nucleotides outside the gene matches: 1. The CDR3 length is 14 residues. Per germline, CDR1 SQVTM and CDR2 ANQGSEA. CDR3: CSVEADRANYGYTF. The CDR3 coding sequence is TGCAGCGTTGAAGCGGACAGGGCTAACTATGGCTACACCTTC.

This clonotype showed up many times. The chain links TRBV2 to TRBJ2-3; perhaps TRBD2 as D (6 bases). V was pared by 3 bases and J by 4 bases, with 17 bases between. Looked up from germline, CDR1 is SNHLY and CDR2 is FYNNEI. The CDR3 has 16 residues. CDR3 loop: CASSDLSGSGSDTQYF. For the CDR3, the DNA is TGTGCCAGCAGTGATCTATCCGGGAGCGGCTCAGATACGCAGTATTTT.

This clonotype has ten or more counts. This sequence joins TRBV12-3 or TRBV12-4 and TRBJ2-7; 9 bases align to TRBD1. J gave up 6 bases and V 4 bases, and 10 bases lay outside the gene matches. This CDR3 comprises 15 residues. CDR3 residues: CASSSPGTGYAEQYF. In nucleotides, the CDR3 is TGTGCCAGCAGTTCCCCCGGGACAGGGTATGCCGAGCAGTACTTC.

This clonotype was seen only a few times. This rearrangement joins TRBV27 to TRBJ1-5; possible D gene TRBD1, 5 bases. V was cut by 6 bases and J by 1 base, with 10 bases left in between. CDR1 is MNHEY and CDR2 is SMNVEV in the germline V gene (reference sequence). This CDR3 region has 14 residues. DNA for the CDR3: TGTGCCAGCAGCGTTGGGACGAGCAATCAGCCCCAGCATTTT. As protein: CASSVGTSNQPQHF.

This clonotype was detected ten times or more. The chain has TRBV12-3 or TRBV12-4 and TRBJ1-1; D remains unclear. The CDR3 totals 14 residues. The ends were cut back, 5 bases at V and 4 bases at J, with 14 bases in the middle. The DNA for the CDR3 is TGTGCCAGCAGTCCCTCGGGGAAGGTCACTGAAGCTTTCTTT. Translation gives CASSPSGKVTEAFF.

Many counts were recorded for this clonotype. The V call is TRBV7-2, the J call TRBJ2-6; D possibly corresponds to TRBD1 (6 bases). The CDR3 contains 16 residues. Per germline, CDR1 SGHTA and CDR2 FQGNSA. The ends were cut back, 5 bases at V and 2 bases at J, with 13 bases in the middle. This CDR3 reads CASSLGGGAGANVLTF. Written as DNA, the CDR3 is TGTGCCAGCAGCCTAGGGGGTGGAGCTGGGGCCAACGTCCTGACTTTC.

This clonotype was picked up many times. CDR3 in DNA: TGCGCCAGCAGCCAAGTACTAGCTACGGGGGAGCTGTTTTTT. Residues: CASSQVLATGELFF. This sequence joins TRBV4-3 and TRBJ2-2; weak D call: TRBD2 (6 bases). This CDR3 contains 14 residues. V was clipped by 1 base and J by 8 bases, with 11 bases between them. Looked up from germline, CDR1 is LGHNA and CDR2 is YSLEER.

This clonotype was detected many times. This sequence joins TRBV11-2 and TRBJ2-3; D gene unclear. This CDR3 is 14 amino acids long. Trimming took 6 bases from V and 3 from J, leaving 13 bases between them. CDR1 is SGHAT and CDR2 is FQNNGV in the germline V gene. CDR3 region: CASREGDGTDTQYF. In DNA, the CDR3 is TGTGCCAGCAGGGAAGGCGATGGAACAGATACGCAGTATTTT.

By share of the sample, this clonotype is medium-sized (0.01 to 0.1%). V usage is TRBV2 and J usage is TRBJ2-1; either TRBD1 or TRBD2 may supply D (5 bases each). CDR3 length: 13 residues. The ends were cut back, 6 bases at V and 6 bases at J, with 12 bases in the middle. CDR1 SNHLY and CDR2 FYNNEI come from the germline V gene. For the CDR3, the DNA is TGTGCCAGCAGGAACGGGGCCAGCAATGAGCAGTTCTTC. Protein sequence: CASRNGASNEQFF. The whole variable domain, filled in from reference TRBV2 and TRBJ2-1, reads EPEVTQTPSHQVTQMGQEVILRCVPISNHLYFYWYRQILGQKVEFLVSFYNNEISEKSEIFDDQFSVERPDGSNFTLKIRSTKLEDSAMYFCASRNGASNEQFFGPGTRLTVL.

This clonotype was observed a handful of times. The J gene is TRBJ2-1, the V gene TRBV18; 11 bases are a match to TRBD2. The V segment lost 1 base and the J segment 6 bases; nucleotides outside the gene matches: 5. The CDR3 covers 16 residues. The germline CDR1 and CDR2 sequences are KGHSH and LQKENI. The DNA of the CDR3 is TGTGCCAGCTCACCACTCCCCGGGACTAGCGGCAATGAGCAGTTCTTC. This translates into CASSPLPGTSGNEQFF.

This clonotype was found many times. This sequence joins TRBV20-1 and TRBJ2-2, with 9 positions matching TRBD1. Germline V gene data show CDR1 as DFQATT and CDR2 as SNEGSKA (reference sequence). The CDR3 has 14 amino acids. Trimming took 1 base from V and 3 from J; bases not matched to a gene: 0. The DNA of the CDR3 is TGCAGTGCTAGAGGGACAGGGGACACCGGGGAGCTGTTTTTT. Translation: CSARGTGDTGELFF.